This T cell receptor (beta chain) was profiled in a study of Ad26.COV2.S vaccination and SARS-CoV-2 variants. Turning to the study itself: The vaccine Ad26.COV2.S was put into the muscle once, or twice with 56 days between.

Profiling relied on immunoSEQ multiplex PCR, and the TCRdb table lists in-frame clones only, not all of them. The sample has some 480,000 clones, roughly nine tenths seen once. Findings and caveats of the study: Vaccine recipients had higher spike-specific TCR breadth than placebo recipients. It was reported that spike-specific CD8+ and CD4+ T cell responses were substantially broad after vaccination.

The treatment was: some 20 received Ad26.COV2.S at low or high dose, single or two shots; roughly 5 received placebo; per-sample allocation not given. Vaccine and placebo recipients were sampled on day 63 after the first injection. Unmatched junction bases numbered 5, after V lost 10 bases and J lost 0 bases. The germline gives CDR1 MDHEN, CDR2 SYDVKM. The CDR3 has 13 residues. On this clone: The antigen remains unidentified.

The receptor comes from a person between 18 and 59 years old who received the Ad26.COV2.S COVID-19 vaccine or a placebo. This chain links TRBV28 with TRBJ2-7; 8 nucleotides line up with TRBD2. Sequencing used peripheral blood, obtained in a trial of Ad26.COV2.S vaccine versus placebo. CDR3 sequence: CAIQGTSSYEQYF. In DNA, the CDR3 is TGTGCCATCCAGGGGACTAGCTCCTACGAGCAGTACTTC.